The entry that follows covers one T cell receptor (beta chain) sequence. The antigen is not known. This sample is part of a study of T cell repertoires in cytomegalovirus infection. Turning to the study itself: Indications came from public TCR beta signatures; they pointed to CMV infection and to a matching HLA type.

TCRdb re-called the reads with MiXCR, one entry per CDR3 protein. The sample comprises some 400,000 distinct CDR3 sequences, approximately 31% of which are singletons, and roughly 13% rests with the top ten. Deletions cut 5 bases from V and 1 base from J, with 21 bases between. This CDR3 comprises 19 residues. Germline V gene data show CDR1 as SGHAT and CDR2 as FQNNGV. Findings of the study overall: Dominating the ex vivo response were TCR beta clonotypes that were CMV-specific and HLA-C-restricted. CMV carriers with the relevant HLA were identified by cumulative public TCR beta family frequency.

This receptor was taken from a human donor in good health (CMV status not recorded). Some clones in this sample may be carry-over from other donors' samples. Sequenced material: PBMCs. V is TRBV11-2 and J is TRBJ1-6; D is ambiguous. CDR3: CASSLTWGGGRSYNSPLHF. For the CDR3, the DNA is TGTGCCAGCAGCCTAACGTGGGGTGGAGGAAGATCCTATAATTCACCCCTCCACTTT.